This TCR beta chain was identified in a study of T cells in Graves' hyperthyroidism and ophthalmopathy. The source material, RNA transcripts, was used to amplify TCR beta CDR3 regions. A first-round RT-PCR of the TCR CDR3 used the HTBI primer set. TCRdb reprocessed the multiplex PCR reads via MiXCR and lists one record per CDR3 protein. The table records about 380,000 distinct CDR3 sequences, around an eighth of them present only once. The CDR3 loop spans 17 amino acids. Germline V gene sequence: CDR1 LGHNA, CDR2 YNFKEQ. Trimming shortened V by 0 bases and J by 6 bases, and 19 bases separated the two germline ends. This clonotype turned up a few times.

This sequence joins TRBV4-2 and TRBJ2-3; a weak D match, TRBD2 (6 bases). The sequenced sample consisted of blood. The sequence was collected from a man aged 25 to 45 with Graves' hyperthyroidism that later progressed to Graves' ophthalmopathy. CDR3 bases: TGTGCCAGCAGCCAAGATCAGGGCTTTTGGGAGGCTGATACGCAGTATTTT. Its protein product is CASSQDQGFWEADTQYF.